Listed here is a single TCR beta chain. This receptor's antigen is unknown. No base quality information exists; no much larger clone differs at one position. The record originates from a study of control samples from healthy donors and cancer patients (dated by TCRdb to the early 2020s). Libraries were prepared through the immunoSEQ multiplex PCR assay. Entries here come from immuneACCESS through TCRdb and include only in-frame sequences with V and J called. Some clones fail to appear in such tables; in the studies checked, an unresolved V gene covers under half of the shortfall, and the cause of the remainder is unknown. The sample records about 50,000 clones, approximately 94% of which are singletons. The ten largest account for approximately 4.3% of the sample. This receptor was obtained from a man aged 25 to 40 in good health. Source material: blood.

The sequenced DNA is TGTGCCAGTAGTATGGGCAGGCCCTCTACTATTAACTATGGCTACACCTTC. This sequence encodes CASSMGRPSTINYGYTF. The chain links TRBV19 with TRBJ1-2; the D segment cannot be called with confidence. V sheds 3 bases and J sheds 1 base, leaving 18 bases between their ends. Inclusive of the bounding cysteine and phenylalanine, the CDR3 is 17 residues long. Only the CDR3 DNA stays, 51 bases, in frame from base 1. Sequences LNHDA (CDR1) and SQIVND (CDR2) are obtained from the germline V gene (reference sequence).